Here is one T cell receptor (beta chain) with its context. Its antigen remains unknown. The data were obtained in a study of CD8 T cell repertoires and HIV-1 epitope variants. Study-level background: IL-2, IL-7 and IL-15 were added on days 3 and 7 of approximately ten-day cultures. Whole-study findings and limits: No clonotypes responded to the TAALDMSHF plasma variant; 4 or 5 recognized KF9, one HW9.

The table came from immunoSEQ multiplex PCR; TCRdb's copy has only in-frame clones and leaves some out. The sample has several thousand clones; around 67% are singletons. The origin of this receptor is a male donor with HIV. Specimen: cultured CD8+ T cells derived from PBMCs.

The chain's CDR3 is CASSLGTSYYGYTF. The CDR3 region has the DNA TGTGCCAGCAGCTTGGGTACATCGTACTATGGCTACACCTTC. This sequence joins TRBV5-8 and TRBJ1-2, with unresolved D. Trimming took 0 bases from V and 3 from J, leaving 9 bases between them. The germline V gene has CDR1 SGHTS and CDR2 YDEGEE. The CDR3 runs 14 residues.